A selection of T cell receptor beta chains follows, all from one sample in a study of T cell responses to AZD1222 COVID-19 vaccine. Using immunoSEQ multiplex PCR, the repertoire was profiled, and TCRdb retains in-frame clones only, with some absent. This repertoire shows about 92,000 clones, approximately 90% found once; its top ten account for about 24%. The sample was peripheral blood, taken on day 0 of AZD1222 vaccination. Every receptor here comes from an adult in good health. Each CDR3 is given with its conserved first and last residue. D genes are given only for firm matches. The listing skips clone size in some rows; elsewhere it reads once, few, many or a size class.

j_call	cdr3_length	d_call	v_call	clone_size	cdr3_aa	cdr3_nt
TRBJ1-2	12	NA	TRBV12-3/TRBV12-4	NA	CASTPTGVGYTF	TGTGCCAGCACACCAACGGGAGTTGGCTACACCTTC
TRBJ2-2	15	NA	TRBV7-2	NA	CASSDRYAVTGELFF	TGTGCCAGCAGCGATCGGTACGCGGTCACCGGGGAGCTGTTTTTT
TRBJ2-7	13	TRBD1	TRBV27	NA	CASAPGQAYEQYF	TGTGCCAGCGCCCCGGGACAGGCCTACGAGCAGTACTTC
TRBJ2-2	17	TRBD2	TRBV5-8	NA	CASSLDGGGRSTGELFF	TGTGCCAGCAGCTTGGATGGCGGGGGGCGAAGCACCGGGGAGCTGTTTTTT
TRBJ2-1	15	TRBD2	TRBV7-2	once	CASSPRLAGGNEQFF	TGTGCCAGCAGCCCACGACTAGCGGGGGGCAATGAGCAGTTCTTC
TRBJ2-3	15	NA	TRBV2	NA	CASSANRLGLDTQYF	TGTGCCAGCAGCGCAAACCGCCTAGGTTTGGATACGCAGTATTTT
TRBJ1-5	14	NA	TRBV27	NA	CASSLRGSNQPQHF	TGTGCCAGCAGTTTACGGGGTAGCAATCAGCCCCAGCATTTT
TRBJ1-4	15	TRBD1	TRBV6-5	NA	CASSPGTGVGEKLFF	TGTGCCAGCAGTCCGGGGACAGGGGTTGGTGAAAAACTGTTTTTT
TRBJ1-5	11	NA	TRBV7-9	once	CASSPLGPQHF	TGTGCCAGCAGCCCCCTCGGGCCCCAGCATTTT
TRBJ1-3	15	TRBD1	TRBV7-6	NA	CASSKDRVGGNTIYF	TGTGCCAGCAGCAAGGACAGGGTCGGAGGAAACACCATATATTTT
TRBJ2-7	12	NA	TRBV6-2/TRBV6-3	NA	CASSLTTYEQYF	TGTGCCAGCAGTTTGACAACCTACGAGCAGTACTTC
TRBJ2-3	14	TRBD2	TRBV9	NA	CASSTAGGGDTQYF	TGTGCCAGCAGCACCGCGGGGGGCGGGGATACGCAGTATTTT
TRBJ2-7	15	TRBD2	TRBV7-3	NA	CASSSWTSGGSEQYF	TGTGCCAGCAGCTCCTGGACTAGCGGGGGCTCCGAGCAGTACTTC
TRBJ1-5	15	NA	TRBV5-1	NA	CASSFDSNSNQPQHF	TGCGCCAGCAGCTTCGACAGTAATAGCAATCAGCCCCAGCATTTT
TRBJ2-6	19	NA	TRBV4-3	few	CASSPGRGSLSSGANVLTF	TGCGCCAGCAGCCCGGGTCGGGGTTCCTTGAGCTCTGGGGCCAACGTCCTGACTTTC
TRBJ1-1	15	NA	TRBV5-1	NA	CASSLVSSGNTEAFF	TGCGCCAGCAGCTTGGTTTCGTCAGGTAACACTGAAGCTTTCTTT
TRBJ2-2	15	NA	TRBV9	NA	CASSPRGSGTGELFF	TGTGCCAGCAGCCCTCGGGGTTCGGGCACCGGGGAGCTGTTTTTT
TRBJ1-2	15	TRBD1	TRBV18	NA	CASSSSQGDLYGYTF	TGTGCCAGCTCATCCAGCCAGGGGGACCTCTATGGCTACACCTTC
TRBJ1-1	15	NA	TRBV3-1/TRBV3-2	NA	CASSDYRVGNTEAFF	TGTGCCAGCAGCGATTACAGGGTAGGGAACACTGAAGCTTTCTTT
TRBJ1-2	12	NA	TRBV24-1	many	CATEWEVYGYTF	TGTGCCACCGAATGGGAGGTCTATGGCTACACCTTC
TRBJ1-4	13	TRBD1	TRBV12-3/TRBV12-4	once	CASSLGQGEKLFF	TGTGCCAGCAGTCTCGGACAGGGTGAAAAACTGTTTTTT
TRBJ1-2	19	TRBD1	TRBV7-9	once	CASSLPLTSSGQGTYGYTF	TGTGCCAGCAGCTTACCCCTCACCTCCTCGGGACAGGGGACCTATGGCTACACCTTC
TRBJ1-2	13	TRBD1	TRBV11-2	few	CASSLGTGDGYTF	TGTGCCAGCAGCCTTGGGACAGGGGATGGCTACACCTTC
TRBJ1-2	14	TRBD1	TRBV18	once	CASGDRSSNYGYTF	TGTGCCAGCGGGGACAGGAGTTCTAACTATGGCTACACCTTC
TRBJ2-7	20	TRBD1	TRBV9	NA	CASSPTTPRDSSRVNYEQYF	TGTGCCAGCAGCCCGACAACACCACGGGACAGCAGTCGAGTGAACTACGAGCAGTACTTC
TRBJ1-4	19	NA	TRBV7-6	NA	CASSLATDLYGETNEKLFF	TGTGCCAGCAGCTTAGCCACCGACTTGTATGGAGAAACTAATGAAAAACTGTTTTTT
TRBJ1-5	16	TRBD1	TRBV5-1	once	CASSPSTGGGNQPQHF	TGCGCCAGCAGCCCGTCGACAGGGGGCGGCAATCAGCCCCAGCATTTT
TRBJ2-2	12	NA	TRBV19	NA	CASSTGPGELFF	TGTGCCAGTAGTACCGGGCCCGGGGAGCTGTTTTTT
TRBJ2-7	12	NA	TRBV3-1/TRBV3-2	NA	CASSRIAYEQYF	TGTGCCAGCAGTCGAATTGCCTACGAGCAGTACTTC
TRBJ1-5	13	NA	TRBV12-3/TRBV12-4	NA	CASSFGGRVPQHF	TGTGCCAGCAGTTTCGGGGGCAGAGTGCCCCAGCATTTT
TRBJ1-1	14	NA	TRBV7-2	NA	CASSLRQAGTEAFF	TGTGCCAGCAGCTTAAGACAGGCGGGCACTGAAGCTTTCTTT
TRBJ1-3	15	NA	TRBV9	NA	CASSGQAYSGNTIYF	TGTGCCAGCAGCGGACAGGCCTACTCTGGAAACACCATATATTTT
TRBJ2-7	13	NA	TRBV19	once	CASSRDGSYEQYF	TGTGCCAGTAGTAGGGACGGGTCCTACGAGCAGTACTTC
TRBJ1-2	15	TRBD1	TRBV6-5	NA	CASSYPGQGAYGYTF	TGTGCCAGCAGTTACCCCGGACAGGGGGCCTATGGCTACACCTTC
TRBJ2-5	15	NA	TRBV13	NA	CASSPRLEIAETQYF	TGTGCCAGCAGCCCCCGACTAGAAATCGCGGAGACCCAGTACTTC
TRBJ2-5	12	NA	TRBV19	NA	CASSLSKETQYF	TGTGCCAGTAGTTTGTCTAAAGAGACCCAGTACTTC
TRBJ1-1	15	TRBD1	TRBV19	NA	CASSVQLRRGQRAFF	TGTGCCAGTAGTGTCCAGCTTCGAAGGGGACAGCGGGCTTTCTTT
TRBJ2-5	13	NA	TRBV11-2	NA	CASSLRGGETQYF	TGTGCCAGCAGCCTAAGGGGCGGAGAGACCCAGTACTTC
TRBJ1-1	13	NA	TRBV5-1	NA	CASSILDDTEAFF	TGCGCCAGCAGCATCTTGGATGACACTGAAGCTTTCTTT
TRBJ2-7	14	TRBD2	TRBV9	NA	CASSSSGGEREQYF	TGTGCCAGCAGCAGTAGCGGGGGGGAAAGAGAGCAGTACTTC
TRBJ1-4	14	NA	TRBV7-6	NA	CASSQRGPGEKLFF	TGTGCCAGCAGCCAGCGGGGTCCGGGTGAAAAACTGTTTTTT
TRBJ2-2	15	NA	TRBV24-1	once	CATSVDRPNTGELFF	TGTGCCACCAGTGTGGATCGCCCAAACACCGGGGAGCTGTTTTTT
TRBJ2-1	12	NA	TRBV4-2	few	CASSQVNNEQFF	TGTGCCAGCAGCCAAGTTAACAATGAGCAGTTCTTC
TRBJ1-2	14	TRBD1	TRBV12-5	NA	CASVSGTGGRGYTF	TGTGCTAGTGTCTCCGGGACAGGGGGCCGCGGCTACACCTTC
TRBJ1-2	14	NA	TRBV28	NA	CASTYRAAGLGYTF	TGTGCCAGCACATACAGGGCAGCTGGTTTGGGCTACACCTTC
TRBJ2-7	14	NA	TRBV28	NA	CASSSTSSSYEQYF	TGTGCCAGCAGTTCCACAAGTAGCTCCTACGAGCAGTACTTC
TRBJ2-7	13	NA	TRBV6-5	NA	CASTRRGFYEQYF	TGTGCCAGCACCCGACGGGGGTTTTACGAGCAGTACTTC
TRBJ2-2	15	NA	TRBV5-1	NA	CASSLEGLNTGELFF	TGCGCCAGCAGCTTGGAGGGGCTGAACACCGGGGAGCTGTTTTTT
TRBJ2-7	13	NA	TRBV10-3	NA	CATKTPGDHEQYF	TGTGCCACTAAGACTCCGGGGGACCACGAGCAGTACTTC
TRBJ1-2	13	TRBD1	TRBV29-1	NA	CSAPGQGISGYTF	TGCAGCGCCCCGGGACAGGGGATTTCTGGCTACACCTTC
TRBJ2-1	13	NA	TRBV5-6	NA	CASSFNPKDEQFF	TGTGCCAGCAGCTTTAACCCCAAAGATGAGCAGTTCTTC
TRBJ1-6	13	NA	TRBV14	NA	CASSQWMNSPLHF	TGTGCCAGCAGCCAGTGGATGAATTCACCCCTCCACTTT
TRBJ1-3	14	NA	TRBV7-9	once	CASSLTGGGNTIYF	TGTGCCAGCAGCTTGACAGGAGGGGGAAACACCATATATTTT
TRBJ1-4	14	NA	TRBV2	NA	CASSVFGPNEKLFF	TGTGCCAGCTCCGTTTTCGGGCCTAATGAAAAACTGTTTTTT
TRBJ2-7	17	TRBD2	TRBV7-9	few	CASSHMTGASGNYEQYF	TGTGCCAGCAGCCATATGACCGGGGCTAGCGGGAACTACGAGCAGTACTTC
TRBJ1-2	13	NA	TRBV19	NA	CATHTGGARGYTF	TGTGCCACCCACACTGGGGGGGCGCGGGGCTACACCTTC
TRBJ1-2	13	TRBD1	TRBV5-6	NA	CASSLGQGGGYTF	TGTGCCAGCAGCTTGGGACAGGGTGGCGGCTACACCTTC
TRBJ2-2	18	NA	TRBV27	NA	CASRNRPTRYANTGELFF	TGTGCCAGCAGAAATAGGCCCACTCGGTATGCGAACACCGGGGAGCTGTTTTTT
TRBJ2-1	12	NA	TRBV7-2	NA	CASSIMRNEQFF	TGTGCCAGCAGCATCATGCGCAATGAGCAGTTCTTC
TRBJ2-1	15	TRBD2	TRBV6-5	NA	CATGTLAGGRNEQFF	TGTGCCACCGGAACCCTAGCGGGGGGTAGGAATGAGCAGTTCTTC